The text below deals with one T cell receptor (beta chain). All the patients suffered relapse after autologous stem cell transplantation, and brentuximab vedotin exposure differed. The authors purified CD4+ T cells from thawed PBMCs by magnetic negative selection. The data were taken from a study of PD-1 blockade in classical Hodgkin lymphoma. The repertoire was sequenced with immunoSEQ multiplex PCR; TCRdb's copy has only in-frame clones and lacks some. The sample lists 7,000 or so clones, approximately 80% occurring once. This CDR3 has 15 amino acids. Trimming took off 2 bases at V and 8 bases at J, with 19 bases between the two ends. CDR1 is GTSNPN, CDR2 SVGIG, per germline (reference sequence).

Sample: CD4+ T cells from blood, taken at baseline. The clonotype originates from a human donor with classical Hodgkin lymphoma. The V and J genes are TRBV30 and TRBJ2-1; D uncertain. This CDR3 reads CAWSIPLRLRDEQFF. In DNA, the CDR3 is TGTGCCTGGAGTATCCCACTTCGTCTTAGAGATGAGCAGTTCTTC.